This T cell receptor beta chain was sequenced in a study of CD8 T cells in Susac syndrome (dated by TCRdb to the late 2010s). Background for the entire study: Of the Susac syndrome patients who were sequenced, over five had clinically active disease and roughly eight were in clinical remission. The study used repertoire sequencing to test whether antigen drove CD8+ T cell activation and differentiation in Susac syndrome. At blood withdrawal, Susac syndrome patients were therapy-naive, treated with corticosteroids (with IVIg additionally given to some), or treated with IVIg alone.

Peripheral blood CD8+ and CD4+ T cells from healthy donors, Susac syndrome patients and multiple sclerosis patients were profiled using high-throughput TCR beta sequencing. Recently defined diagnostic criteria for definite or probable disease were met by the Susac syndrome patients. Bulk CD8+ and CD4+ T cells were purified magnetically by negative isolation, whereas CD8+ TEMRA cells were enriched by FACS. Blood was collected in EDTA tubes and processed within 24 hours, with PBMCs isolated through density gradient centrifugation. PBMCs intended for TCR sequencing were cryopreserved in liquid nitrogen and thawed later in a water bath at 37 degrees C. The sorted or isolated CD4+, CD8+ and CD8+ TEMRA cells had a purity of 90% or higher. A remark on this clonotype: Its antigen target is currently unknown. No base quality information exists; no much larger clone differs at one position.

RNA was extracted with the RNeasy kit and roughly 0.5 to 1 ug was reverse transcribed using random hexamers. The immunoSEQ multiplex PCR assay, which covers 54 Vbeta and 13 Jbeta segments, was used to amplify TCR beta CDR3 regions. PCR amplification bias was corrected by using a synthetic template baseline for primer optimization and computational correction. In the authors' own workflow: Reads were annotated to V, D and J genes per IMGT and analyzed with immunoSEQ Analyzer, keeping only productive sequences. Clonality was calculated as one minus the Shannon entropy normalized by log2 of the number of productive unique sequences. Public and private clones were assessed among the 100 most prevalent clones of each patient and control. Clones were defined as Susac-specific if absent from the healthy and MS cohorts, from 1052 published viral clones and from other ImmuneACCESS disease sequences. The public sequencing data were trimmed at Q25 with fastp and processed into clonotypes with MiXCR by TCRdb, which kept only in-frame beta chains. Rows are unified per CDR3 protein, each entry keeping the most common DNA and genes. The authors' filters were not applied to this entry. This sample is represented by about 120,000 distinct CDR3 sequences; 96% of them were singletons. The ten largest clones represent 0.11% to 0.15% of the sample.

Study-level results and caveats: The TCR sequencing and HLA analysis was acknowledged to have included a relatively small number of individuals. The CD4+ T cell repertoire of patients with Susac syndrome showed no detectable clonal expansion.

CDR1 and CDR2 are drawn from the germline V gene (reference sequence): SGHNT, YYREEE. V is pruned by 3 bases and J by 2 bases, leaving 6 bases of the junction without a gene match. Including the terminal cysteine and phenylalanine, the CDR3 comprises 16 residues. Only the CDR3 DNA stays, 48 bases, in frame from base 1. The clonotype was recovered from a human donor with Susac syndrome. The V and J genes are TRBV5-4 and TRBJ2-3, with 10 middle bases fitting TRBD2. Sequencing used CD4+ T cells from PBMCs. The base sequence is TGTGCCAGCAGCTCCCTAGCGGGAGTCTCCACAGATACGCAGTATTTT. Translation gives CASSSLAGVSTDTQYF.